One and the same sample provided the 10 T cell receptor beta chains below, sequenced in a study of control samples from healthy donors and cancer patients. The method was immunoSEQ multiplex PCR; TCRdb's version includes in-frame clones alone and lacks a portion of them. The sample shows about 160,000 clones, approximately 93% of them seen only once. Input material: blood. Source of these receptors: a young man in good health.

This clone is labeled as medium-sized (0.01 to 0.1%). The CDR3 bases are TGTGCCAGCTCACCTCAAATAGACAGGGGGCTGGAGGAGACCCAGTACTTC. The encoded protein is CASSPQIDRGLEETQYF. The chain carries TRBV18 and TRBJ2-5; TRBD1 matches at 10 bases. Trimming took 3 bases from V and 5 from J; bases not matched to a gene: 12. CDR3 length: 17 residues. Per the germline V gene, CDR1 is KGHSH and CDR2 is LQKENI. Full variable domain (rest looked up from reference TRBV18 and TRBJ2-5): NAGVMQNPRHLVRRRGQEARLRCSPMKGHSHVYWYRQLPEEGLKFMVYLQKENIIDESGMPKERFSAEFPKEGPSILRIQQVVRGDSAAYFCASSPQIDRGLEETQYFGPGTRLLVL.

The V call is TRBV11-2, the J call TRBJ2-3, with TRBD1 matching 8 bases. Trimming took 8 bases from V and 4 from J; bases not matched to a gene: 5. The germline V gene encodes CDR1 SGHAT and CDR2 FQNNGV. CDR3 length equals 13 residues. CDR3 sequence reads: CASGDRGADTQYF. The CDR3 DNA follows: TGTGCCAGCGGCGACAGGGGTGCAGATACGCAGTATTTT.

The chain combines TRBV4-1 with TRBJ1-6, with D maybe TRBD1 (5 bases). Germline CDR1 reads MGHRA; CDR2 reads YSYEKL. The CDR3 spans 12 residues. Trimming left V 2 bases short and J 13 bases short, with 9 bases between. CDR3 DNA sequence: TGCGCCAGCAGCCAATCGGGGGGGCCCCTCCACTTT. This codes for CASSQSGGPLHF.

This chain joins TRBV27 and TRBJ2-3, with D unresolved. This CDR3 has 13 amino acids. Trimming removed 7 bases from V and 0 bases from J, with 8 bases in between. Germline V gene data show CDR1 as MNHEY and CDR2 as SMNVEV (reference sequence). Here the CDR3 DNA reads TGTGCCAGCAAAGCGATTAGCACAGATACGCAGTATTTT. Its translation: CASKAISTDTQYF.

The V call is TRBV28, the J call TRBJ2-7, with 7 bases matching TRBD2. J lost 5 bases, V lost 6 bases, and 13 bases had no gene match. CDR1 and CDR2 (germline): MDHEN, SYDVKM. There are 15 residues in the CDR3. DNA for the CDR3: TGTGCCAGCAGGCCCAGCGGGATGAATTTCGACGAGCAGTACTTC. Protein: CASRPSGMNFDEQYF.

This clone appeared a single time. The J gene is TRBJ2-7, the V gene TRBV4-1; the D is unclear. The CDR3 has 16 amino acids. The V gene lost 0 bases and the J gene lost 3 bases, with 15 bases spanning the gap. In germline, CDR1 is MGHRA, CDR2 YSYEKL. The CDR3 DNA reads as TGCGCCAGCAGCCAAGATCGGGCCGCGATGGACTACGAGCAGTACTTC. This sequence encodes CASSQDRAAMDYEQYF.

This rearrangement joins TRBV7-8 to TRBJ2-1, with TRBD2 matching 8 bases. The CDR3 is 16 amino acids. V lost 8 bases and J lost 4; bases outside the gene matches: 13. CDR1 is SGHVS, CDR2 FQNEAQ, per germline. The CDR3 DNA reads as TGTGCCAGCTCTTTTAGCGGGGCTTTTAATTACAATGAGCAGTTCTTC. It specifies CASSFSGAFNYNEQFF.

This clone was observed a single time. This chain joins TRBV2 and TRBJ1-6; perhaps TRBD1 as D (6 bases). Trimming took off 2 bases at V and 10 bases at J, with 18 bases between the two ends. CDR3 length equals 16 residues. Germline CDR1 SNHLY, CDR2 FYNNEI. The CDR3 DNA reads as TGTGCCAGCAGTGAATTGGGGGGCAGCGGAGGGTCACCCCTCCACTTT. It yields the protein CASSELGGSGGSPLHF. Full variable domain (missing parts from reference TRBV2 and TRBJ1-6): EPEVTQTPSHQVTQMGQEVILRCVPISNHLYFYWYRQILGQKVEFLVSFYNNEISEKSEIFDDQFSVERPDGSNFTLKIRSTKLEDSAMYFCASSELGGSGGSPLHFGNGTRLTVT.

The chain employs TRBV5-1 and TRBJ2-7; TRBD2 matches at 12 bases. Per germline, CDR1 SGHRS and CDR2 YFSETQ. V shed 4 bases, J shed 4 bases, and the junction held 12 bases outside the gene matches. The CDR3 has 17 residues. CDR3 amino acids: CASSPPLAGGSLYEQYF. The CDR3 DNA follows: TGCGCCAGCAGCCCACCACTAGCGGGGGGTAGTCTATACGAGCAGTACTTC.

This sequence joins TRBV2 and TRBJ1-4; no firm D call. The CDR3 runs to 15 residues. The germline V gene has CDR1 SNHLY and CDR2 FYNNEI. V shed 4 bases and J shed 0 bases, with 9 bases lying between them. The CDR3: CASSGVTATNEKLFF. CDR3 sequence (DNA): TGTGCCAGCAGTGGGGTCACGGCAACTAATGAAAAACTGTTTTTT.